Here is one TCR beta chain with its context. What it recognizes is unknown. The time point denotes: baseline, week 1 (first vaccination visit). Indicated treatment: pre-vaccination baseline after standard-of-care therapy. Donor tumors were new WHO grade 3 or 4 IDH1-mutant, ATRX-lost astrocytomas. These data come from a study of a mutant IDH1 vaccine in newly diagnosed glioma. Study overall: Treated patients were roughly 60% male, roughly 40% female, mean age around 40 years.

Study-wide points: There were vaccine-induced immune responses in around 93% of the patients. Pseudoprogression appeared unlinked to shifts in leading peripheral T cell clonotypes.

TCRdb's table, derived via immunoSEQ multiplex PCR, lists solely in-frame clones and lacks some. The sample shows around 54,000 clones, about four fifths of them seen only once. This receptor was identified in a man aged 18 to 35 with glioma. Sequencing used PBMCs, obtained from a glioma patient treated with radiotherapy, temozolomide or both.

The CDR3 spells CASSLIGATYGYTF. The CDR3 DNA is TGTGCCAGCAGCTTGATTGGGGCTACGTATGGCTACACCTTC. V and J are TRBV5-6 and TRBJ1-2; a weak D match, TRBD1 (5 bases). V lost 1 base to trimming and J lost 5 bases, with 12 bases between them. The CDR3 consists of 14 residues. The germline gives CDR1 SGHDT, CDR2 YYEEEE. Looking up the rest from reference TRBV5-6 and TRBJ1-2 gives the full variable domain: DAGVTQSPTHLIKTRGQQVTLRCSPKSGHDTVSWYQQALGQGPQFIFQYYEEEERQRGNFPDRFSGHQFPNYSSELNVNALLLGDSALYLCASSLIGATYGYTFGSGTRLTVV.